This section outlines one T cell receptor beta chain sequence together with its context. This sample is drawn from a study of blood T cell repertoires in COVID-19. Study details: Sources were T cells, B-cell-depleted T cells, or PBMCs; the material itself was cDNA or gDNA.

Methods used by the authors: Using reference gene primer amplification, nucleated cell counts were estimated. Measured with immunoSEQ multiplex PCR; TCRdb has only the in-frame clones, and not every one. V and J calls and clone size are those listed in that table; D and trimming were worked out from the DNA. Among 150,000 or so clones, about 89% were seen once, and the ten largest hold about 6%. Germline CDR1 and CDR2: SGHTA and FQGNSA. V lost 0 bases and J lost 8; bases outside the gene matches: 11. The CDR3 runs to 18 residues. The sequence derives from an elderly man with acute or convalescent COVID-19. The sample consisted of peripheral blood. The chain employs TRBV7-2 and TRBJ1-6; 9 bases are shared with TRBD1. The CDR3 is CASSLAGTGRSGYSPLHF. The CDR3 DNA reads TGTGCCAGCAGCTTAGCTGGGACAGGGAGGAGTGGGTATTCACCCCTCCACTTT.